This TCR beta chain appears in the sequencing data of a study of Graves' ophthalmopathy and Graves' hyperthyroidism. Study-wide background: No treatment had been given when peripheral blood was collected at initial diagnosis.

Amplified material comprised TCR beta CDR3 regions derived from RNA transcripts. RT-PCR with HTBI primers came first, then second-round multiplex PCR. TCRdb redid the calling of the multiplex PCR reads with MiXCR, one entry per CDR3 protein. The sample shows hundreds of thousands of distinct CDR3 sequences, roughly 41% of them seen only once. As concerns this clonotype: Its antigen remains unidentified. One junction end does not reproduce the germline sequence, and a read error may be involved.

In germline, CDR1 is SGHTA, CDR2 FQGNSA. The CDR3 is 15 amino acids. Study findings and constraints: The model predicted ophthalmopathy progression with about 71% sensitivity and around 72% specificity. Ophthalmopathy and stable hyperthyroidism were discriminated by a 13-signature model, with 87.88% sensitivity and approximately 77% specificity.

The clonotype was recovered from an adult man with Graves' ophthalmopathy. The sequenced material came from peripheral blood. V is TRBV7-2 and J is TRBJ2-2; 9 nucleotides align to TRBD1. The CDR3 spells CASSKRDRDVGELFF. The CDR3 DNA reads as TGCGCCAGCAGCAAAAGGGACAGGGATGTTGGGGAGCTGTTTTTT.